A single sample is the source of the 24 T cell receptor beta chains below, sequenced in a study of T-cell reconstitution after alpha-beta-depleted transplantation in children. Researchers prepared the TCRbeta library using unique molecular identifiers, the study reports. TCRdb recomputed calls from the PCR reads with MiXCR, one row per CDR3 protein. Here the sample spans about 400,000 distinct CDR3 sequences, 15% to 20% being singletons. Sequencing used PBMCs, mostly from graft donor cells, obtained 360 days after TCRalphabeta/CD19-depleted stem cell transplant. The source is a boy less than two years old who had a stem cell transplant for Wiskott-Aldrich syndrome, so the T cells may come from the graft donor.

V and J are TRBV21-1 and TRBJ1-3; the table's D call of TRBD1 was not tested on the DNA. TRBV21-1 is listed as a pseudogene. CDR3 length equals 14 residues. This CDR3 reads CASSARVARNTIYF. The CDR3 nucleotides are TGTGCCAGCAGCGCCCGGGTCGCGCGAAACACCATATATTTT.

This clonotype was found many times. The gene calls are TRBV15 and TRBJ1-3; 8 nucleotides line up with TRBD1. Losses at the gene ends were 4 bases for V and 3 bases for J; bases not matched to a gene: 5. The CDR3 extends over 15 amino acids. Germline CDR1 reads LNHNV; CDR2 reads YYDKDF (reference sequence). Here the CDR3 reads CATSKSGGFGNTIYF. In DNA form, the CDR3 reads TGTGCCACCAGCAAGTCAGGGGGCTTTGGAAACACCATATATTTT.

This clonotype turned up a few times. DNA of the CDR3: TGTGCCAGTAGTTTGGGACTAGCGGGGGGCCGAAGCTCCTACGAGCAGTACTTC. It yields the protein CASSLGLAGGRSSYEQYF. This chain connects TRBV19 to TRBJ2-7; 15 bases map to TRBD2. Looked up from germline, CDR1 is LNHDA and CDR2 is SQIVND (reference sequence). CDR3 length equals 18 residues. The junction had 8 bases not matched to a gene; V was cut back by 5 bases and J by 0 bases.

The rearrangement joins TRBV27 to TRBJ1-1; TRBD1 aligns across 7 bases. This CDR3 region has 13 residues. J gave up 7 bases and V 5 bases, and 7 bases lay outside the gene matches. Per the germline V gene, CDR1 is MNHEY and CDR2 is SMNVEV (reference sequence). For the CDR3, the DNA is TGTGCCAGCAGTCCCGACAGGGAAAGTGAAGCTTTCTTT. Translating it yields CASSPDRESEAFF.

The sample holds a few counts of this clonotype. The V call is TRBV5-1, the J call TRBJ2-6; the D is unclear. CDR1 is SGHRS and CDR2 is YFSETQ in the germline V gene. The CDR3 totals 14 residues. V lost 7 bases to trimming and J lost 4 bases, with 12 bases between them. The CDR3 loop is CASRVLLGANVLTF. CDR3 bases: TGCGCCAGCCGAGTTCTCCTGGGGGCCAACGTCCTGACTTTC. The whole variable domain, filled in from reference TRBV5-1 and TRBJ2-6, reads KAGVTQTPRYLIKTRGQQVTLSCSPISGHRSVSWYQQTPGQGLQFLFEYFSETQRNKGNFPGRFSGRQFSNSRSEMNVSTLELGDSALYLCASRVLLGANVLTFGAGSRLTVL.

The V call is TRBV10-2, the J call TRBJ1-1; maybe TRBD1 (6 bases). This CDR3 contains 15 residues. Germline lookup yields CDR1 WSHSY and CDR2 SAAADI. V was pared by 4 bases and J by 3 bases, with 15 bases between. The CDR3 sequence: CASSARGGAYTEAFF. CDR3 DNA: TGCGCCAGCAGTGCAAGGGGGGGGGCTTACACTGAAGCTTTCTTT.

This clonotype turned up a few times. The V and J genes are TRBV7-8 and TRBJ1-3; no clear D. Germline loops: CDR1 SGHVS, CDR2 FQNEAQ. Trimming removed 1 base from V and 2 bases from J, with 12 bases in between. The CDR3 extends over 16 amino acids. The CDR3 DNA follows: TGTGCCAGCAGCTTAGTAGGCAGCTTCGCTGGAAACACCATATATTTT. Translated: CASSLVGSFAGNTIYF.

This clonotype has a handful of counts. The genes are TRBV4-1 and TRBJ2-3; D is unresolved. CDR1 MGHRA and CDR2 YSYEKL come from the germline V gene. The CDR3 is made up of 14 amino acids. Trimming stripped 4 bases from V and 2 bases from J, with 10 bases between. The CDR3 spells CASSLAHSTDTQYF. The CDR3 nucleotides are TGCGCCAGCAGCCTGGCACACTCCACAGATACGCAGTATTTT.

This clonotype was picked up a small number of times. The gene calls are TRBV5-1 and TRBJ2-1, with D perhaps being TRBD1 or TRBD2 (6 bases each). V was trimmed by 6 bases and J by 3 bases, leaving 13 bases between them. Germline V lookup: CDR1 SGHRS, CDR2 YFSETQ. CDR3 length: 14 residues. For the CDR3, the DNA is TGCGCCAGCACGGGTCGGGGGCACTACAATGAGCAGTTCTTC. Amino acids: CASTGRGHYNEQFF.

This chain joins TRBV12-3 or TRBV12-4 and TRBJ2-7, with 10 bases matching TRBD1. With V trimmed by 7 bases and J by 6 bases, 12 bases remained unmatched. This CDR3 region has 15 residues. CDR3 in amino acids: CASTIGAGQGFEQYF. The DNA of the CDR3 is TGTGCCAGCACGATAGGGGCGGGACAGGGGTTCGAGCAGTACTTC.

For this clonotype: Sequence at one end of the junction differs from germline and may be a read error. This chain connects TRBV10-3 to TRBJ2-5, with 8 bases aligning to TRBD2. The CDR3 is 12 amino acids. In germline, CDR1 is ENHRY, CDR2 SYGVKD. CDR3 region: CVISGSGETQYF. The CDR3 DNA reads as TGTGTCATCAGCGGGAGTGGGGAGACCCAGTACTTC.

The chain uses TRBV7-9 and TRBJ2-1; D possibly corresponds to TRBD1 (5 bases). This CDR3 is built from 16 residues. Germline CDR1 reads SEHNR; CDR2 reads FQNEAQ (reference sequence). V was cut by 4 bases and J by 2 bases, with 15 bases left in between. The CDR3 spells CASSSPGHPTYNEQFF. CDR3 DNA sequence: TGTGCCAGCAGCTCCCCTGGACACCCGACCTACAATGAGCAGTTCTTC.

This clonotype came up a few times. This chain links TRBV20-1 with TRBJ2-6; TRBD1 aligns across 8 bases. The junction had 7 bases not matched to a gene; V was cut back by 6 bases and J by 12 bases. The CDR3 runs to 12 residues. Germline-derived CDR1 and CDR2 are DFQATT and SNEGSKA (reference sequence). In DNA form, the CDR3 reads TGCAGTGCATGGGACAGGACCCGCGTCCTGACTTTC. Encoded protein: CSAWDRTRVLTF.

This clonotype was picked up a small number of times. This sequence joins TRBV14 and TRBJ1-1; D is unresolved. V gave up 3 bases and J gave up 5 bases, with 16 bases separating them. Germline V gives CDR1 SGHDN, CDR2 FVKESK. This CDR3 is built from 15 residues. In DNA, the CDR3 is TGTGCCAGCAGCCAGAGATGGTGGGGAGAGACTGAAGCTTTCTTT. Translation: CASSQRWWGETEAFF.

CDR3 region: CAISESGDYGYTF. The CDR3 nucleotides are TGTGCCATCAGTGAGTCAGGAGACTATGGCTACACCTTC. The chain carries TRBV10-3 and TRBJ1-2; D is unclear. The V gene's germline CDR1 is ENHRY and CDR2 SYGVKD. There are 13 residues in the CDR3. Trimming pared 0 bases from V and 3 bases from J, leaving 5 bases between.

The chain recombines TRBV19 with TRBJ2-1; unclear D gene. Between the trimmed V and J ends, which lost 5 bases and 1 base, there was a span of 12 bases. From germline, CDR1 is LNHDA and CDR2 SQIVND (reference sequence). This CDR3 is built from 15 residues. The CDR3 nucleotides read TGTGCCAGTAGTCAAACGGCTAGTTCCTACAATGAGCAGTTCTTC. Its protein is CASSQTASSYNEQFF.

This clonotype was counted a few times. The rearrangement links TRBV6-5 to TRBJ2-7; 7 nucleotides line up with TRBD2. V lost 2 bases and J lost 5; bases outside the gene matches: 9. CDR1 and CDR2 (germline): MNHEY, SVGAGI. The CDR3 extends over 15 amino acids. CDR3 amino acids: CASSYTRTSKHEQYF. CDR3 nucleotide sequence: TGTGCCAGCAGTTACACCCGGACTAGTAAGCACGAGCAGTACTTC.

This sequence joins TRBV10-3 and TRBJ2-5; tentatively, D is TRBD1 or TRBD2 (5 bases each). Trimming took 3 bases from V and 5 from J, leaving 19 bases between them. CDR1 and CDR2 (germline): ENHRY, SYGVKD. This CDR3 is 16 amino acids long. CDR3 sequence: CAISELRVVRGETQYF. In DNA form, the CDR3 reads TGTGCCATCAGTGAACTCAGGGTGGTGCGAGGGGAGACCCAGTACTTC.

The chain links TRBV12-3 or TRBV12-4 to TRBJ2-2; tentative D call: TRBD2 (6 bases). The CDR3 is 15 residues long. Between the trimmed V and J ends, which lost 3 bases and 2 bases, there was a span of 10 bases. The CDR3 sequence is CASSFRAGNTGELFF. The CDR3 DNA reads TGTGCCAGCAGTTTCAGGGCGGGAAACACCGGGGAGCTGTTTTTT.

This clonotype was picked up a small number of times. The chain combines TRBV4-3 with TRBJ2-7; D not certain. The CDR3 length is 13 residues. Looked up from germline, CDR1 is LGHNA and CDR2 is YSLEER. V lost 5 bases to trimming and J lost 3 bases, with 11 bases between them. This CDR3 is CASSAAPYYEQYF. The CDR3 DNA reads as TGCGCCAGCAGCGCAGCTCCCTACTACGAGCAGTACTTC.

V usage is TRBV4-1 and J usage is TRBJ2-1; D remains ambiguous. The CDR3 runs to 14 residues. Trimming pared 4 bases from V and 7 bases from J, leaving 14 bases between. Germline CDR1 MGHRA, CDR2 YSYEKL. The CDR3 DNA sequence: TGCGCCAGCAGCCCCGGTCCCGGGCCGAATGAGCAGTTCTTC. This codes for CASSPGPGPNEQFF.

This chain joins TRBV12-3 or TRBV12-4 and TRBJ2-1; 8 nucleotides align to TRBD1. Trimming took 4 bases from V and 7 from J; bases not matched to a gene: 15. This CDR3 region has 17 residues. CDR3 amino acids: CASSSSWRTGWGNEQFF. CDR3 sequence (DNA): TGTGCCAGCAGTTCTTCATGGCGGACAGGGTGGGGGAATGAGCAGTTCTTC.

This clonotype was observed a handful of times. V usage is TRBV6-1 and J usage is TRBJ2-7; 7 nucleotides line up with TRBD1. The CDR3 extends over 14 amino acids. Germline V gene data show CDR1 as MNHNS and CDR2 as SASEGT. Germline trimming cut 6 bases from V and 2 bases from J; bases unmatched to any gene: 7. CDR3 DNA: TGTGCCAGCAGCAACCCAGGGGGTCCCTACGAGCAGTACTTC. This gives the protein CASSNPGGPYEQYF.

This clonotype was seen only a few times. The chain employs TRBV7-8 and TRBJ2-5; D remains ambiguous. The length of the CDR3 is 15 residues. Germline V gives CDR1 SGHVS, CDR2 FQNEAQ. The germline V and J ends were trimmed by 2 bases and 3 bases, with 13 bases remaining between them. The CDR3 bases are TGTGCCAGCAGCTTAACCCGAGAGTGGGAAGAGACCCAGTACTTC. As protein: CASSLTREWEETQYF.